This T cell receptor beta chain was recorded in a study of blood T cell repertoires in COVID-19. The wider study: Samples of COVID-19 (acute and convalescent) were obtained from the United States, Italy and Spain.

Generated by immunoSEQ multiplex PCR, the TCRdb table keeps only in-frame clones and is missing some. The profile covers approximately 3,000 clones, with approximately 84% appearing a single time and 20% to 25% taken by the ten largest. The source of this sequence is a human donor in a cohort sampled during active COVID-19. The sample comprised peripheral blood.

The CDR3 loop is CASSGVGAYEQYF. Written as DNA, the CDR3 is TGTGCCAGCAGTGGGGTAGGGGCCTACGAGCAGTACTTC. The V gene is TRBV25-1, the J gene TRBJ2-7; tentative D call: TRBD1 (5 bases). Germline V gives CDR1 MGHDK, CDR2 SYGVNS. The CDR3 totals 13 residues. Deletions cut 4 bases from V and 2 bases from J, with 9 bases between.